Ten or more counts support the clone carrying this T cell receptor (beta chain). Its antigen is undetermined. Reverse transcription of all isolated RNA meant that expressed TCRB transcripts were sequenced. Measured with immunoSEQ multiplex PCR; TCRdb has only the in-frame clones, and not every one. The sample lists around 300,000 clones, 7.5% to 9.5% seen once, with roughly 1% in the top ten. The sample is drawn from a study of beta chain features in type 1 diabetes. Study results and caveats: It was among patients, rather than healthy donors, that naive, central memory and Treg TCRB repertoires appeared more similar. Patients with type 1 diabetes showed fewer VDJ junction insertions and more deletions.

This CDR3 contains 15 residues. V was trimmed by 2 bases and J by 6 bases, leaving 14 bases between them. Germline V gives CDR1 MDHEN, CDR2 SYDVKM. The sequence was collected from a woman between 18 and 29 years old in good health. This chain links TRBV28 with TRBJ2-1; the D gene is possibly TRBD2 (6 bases). Sequenced: central memory CD4+ T cells from blood. CDR3 DNA sequence: TGTGCCAGCAGTTTAGGGCAGGGAGGCTCCAATGAGCAGTTCTTC. It translates to CASSLGQGGSNEQFF. The whole variable domain, remainder taken from reference TRBV28 and TRBJ2-1, is DVKVTQSSRYLVKRTGEKVFLECVQDMDHENMFWYRQDPGLGLRLIYFSYDVKMKEKGDIPEGYSVSREKKERFSLILESASTNQTSMYLCASSLGQGGSNEQFFGPGTRLTVL.